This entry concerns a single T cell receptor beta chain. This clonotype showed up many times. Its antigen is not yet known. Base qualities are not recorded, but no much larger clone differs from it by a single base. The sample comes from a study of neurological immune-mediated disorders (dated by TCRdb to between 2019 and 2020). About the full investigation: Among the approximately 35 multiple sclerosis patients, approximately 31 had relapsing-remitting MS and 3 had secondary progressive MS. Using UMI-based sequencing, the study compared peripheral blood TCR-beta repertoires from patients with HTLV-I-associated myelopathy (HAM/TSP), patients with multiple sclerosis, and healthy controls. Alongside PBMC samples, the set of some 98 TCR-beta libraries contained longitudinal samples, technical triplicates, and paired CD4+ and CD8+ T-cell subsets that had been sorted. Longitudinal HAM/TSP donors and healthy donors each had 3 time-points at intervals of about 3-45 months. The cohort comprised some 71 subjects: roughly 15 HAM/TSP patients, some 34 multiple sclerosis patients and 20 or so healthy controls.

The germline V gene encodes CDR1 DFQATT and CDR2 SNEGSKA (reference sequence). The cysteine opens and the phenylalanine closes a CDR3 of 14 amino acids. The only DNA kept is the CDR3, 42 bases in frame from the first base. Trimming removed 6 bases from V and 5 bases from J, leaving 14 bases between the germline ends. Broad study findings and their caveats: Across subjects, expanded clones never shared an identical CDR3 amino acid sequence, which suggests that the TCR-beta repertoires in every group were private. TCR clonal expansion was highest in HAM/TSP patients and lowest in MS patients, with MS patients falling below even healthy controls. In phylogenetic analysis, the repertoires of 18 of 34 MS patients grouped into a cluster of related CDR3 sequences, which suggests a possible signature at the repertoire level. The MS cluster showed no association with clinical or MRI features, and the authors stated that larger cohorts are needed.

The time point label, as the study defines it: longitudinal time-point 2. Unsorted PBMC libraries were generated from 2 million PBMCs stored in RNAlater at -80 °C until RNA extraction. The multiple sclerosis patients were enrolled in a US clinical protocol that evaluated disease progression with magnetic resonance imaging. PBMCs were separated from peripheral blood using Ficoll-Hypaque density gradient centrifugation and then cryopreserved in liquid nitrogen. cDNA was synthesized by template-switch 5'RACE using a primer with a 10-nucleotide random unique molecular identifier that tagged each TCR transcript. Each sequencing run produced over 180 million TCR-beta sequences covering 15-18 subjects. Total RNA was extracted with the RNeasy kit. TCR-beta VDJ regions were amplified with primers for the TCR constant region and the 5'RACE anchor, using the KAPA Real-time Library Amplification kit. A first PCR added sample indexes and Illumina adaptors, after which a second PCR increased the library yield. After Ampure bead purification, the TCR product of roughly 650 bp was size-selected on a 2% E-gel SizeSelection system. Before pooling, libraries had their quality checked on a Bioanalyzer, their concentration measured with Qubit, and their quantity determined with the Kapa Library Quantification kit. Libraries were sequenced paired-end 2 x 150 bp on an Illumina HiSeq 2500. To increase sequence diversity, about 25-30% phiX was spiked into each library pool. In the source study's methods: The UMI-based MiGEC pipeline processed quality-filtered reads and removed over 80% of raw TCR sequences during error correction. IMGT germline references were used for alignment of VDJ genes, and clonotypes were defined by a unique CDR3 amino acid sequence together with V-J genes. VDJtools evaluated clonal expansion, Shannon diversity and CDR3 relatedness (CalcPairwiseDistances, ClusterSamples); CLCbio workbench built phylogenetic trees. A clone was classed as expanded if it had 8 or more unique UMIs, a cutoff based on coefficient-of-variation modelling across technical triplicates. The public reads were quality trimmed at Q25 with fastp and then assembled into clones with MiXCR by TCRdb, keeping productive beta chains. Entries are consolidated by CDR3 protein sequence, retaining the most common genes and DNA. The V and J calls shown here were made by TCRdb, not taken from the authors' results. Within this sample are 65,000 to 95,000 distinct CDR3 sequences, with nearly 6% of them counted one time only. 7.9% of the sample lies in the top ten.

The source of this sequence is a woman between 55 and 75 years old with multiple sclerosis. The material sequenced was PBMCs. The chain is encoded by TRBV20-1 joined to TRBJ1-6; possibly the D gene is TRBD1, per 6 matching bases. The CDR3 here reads CSARTDRNNSPLHF. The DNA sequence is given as TGCAGTGCACGAACAGACAGGAATAATTCACCCCTCCACTTT.